This T cell receptor beta chain came from a study of blood T cells in healthy people across ages. V was shortened by 2 bases and J by 6 bases, with 23 bases between the two germline ends. The germline gives CDR1 SGDLS, CDR2 YYNGEE. This CDR3 spans 18 amino acids. The second PCR ran roughly 7 to 12 cycles with a sample-barcoded 5' primer and J-beta primers. TCRdb independently ran MiXCR on the 5' RACE reads; one entry per CDR3 protein. The sample records some 1.5 million distinct CDR3 sequences, about 45% being singletons. This chain links TRBV9 with TRBJ1-4; a weak D match, TRBD1 (5 bases). The clonotype originates from a woman in her late teens or twenties in good health. Sequencing was performed on blood. CDR3 loop: CASSVSGLRGTGYEKLFF. CDR3 DNA: TGTGCCAGCAGCGTGTCTGGCCTCCGAGGGACCGGTTATGAAAAACTGTTTTTT.